This T cell receptor beta chain comes out of a study of cytomegalovirus exposure and HLA in healthy donors. Whole-study results and caveats: It was reported that TCR beta sequences correctly inferred the HLA-A and HLA-B alleles for most subjects. Immune exposure was documented only through CMV serostatus.

Germline loops: CDR1 LNHDA, CDR2 SQIVND (reference sequence). The CDR3 has 16 residues. V shed 3 bases and J 8 bases; nucleotides not matched to a gene: 9. This PCR relied on a set of 60 Vbeta primers and 13 Jbeta primers. Profiled with immunoSEQ multiplex PCR; TCRdb holds only in-frame clones, not every one. This repertoire shows some 160,000 clones, around 84% found once; its top ten account for roughly 6.5%. In the case of this clone: Its antigen is currently unknown.

V usage is TRBV19 and J usage is TRBJ2-3; TRBD2 agrees at 12 bases. Sequencing was carried out using PBMCs. This TCR was sampled from a man in his forties or fifties in good health and CMV-seropositive. CDR3 DNA sequence: TGTGCCAGTAGTATGCTAGCGGGGGGGGATCACGGTACGCAGTATTTT. Protein: CASSMLAGGDHGTQYF. Full variable domain (remainder filled in from reference TRBV19 and TRBJ2-3): DGGITQSPKYLFRKEGQNVTLSCEQNLNHDAMYWYRQDPGQGLRLIYYSQIVNDFQKGDIAEGYSVSREKKESFPLTVTSAQKNPTAFYLCASSMLAGGDHGTQYFGPGTRLTVL.